Presented here are 14 T cell receptor beta chains from one specimen sequenced in a study of cytomegalovirus exposure and HLA in healthy donors (dated by TCRdb to the late 2010s). Receptors were amplified or captured by the immunoSEQ multiplex PCR assay. For the multiplex PCR, a mixture combining 60 forward primers for TCR Vbeta segments and 13 reverse primers for TCR Jbeta segments was used. TCRdb provides this immuneACCESS table in a form limited to in-frame rearrangements. Some clones are lacking; in checked studies, under half of them reflect an unresolved V gene, and why the rest are absent is not known. A total of roughly 140,000 clones appear in this sample, roughly 80% of them only once. 3.5% of the sample goes to the ten largest clones. The sample consisted of PBMCs. These receptors were obtained from a human donor in good health.

The chain carries TRBV28 and TRBJ2-7, with D uncertain. Germline V lookup: CDR1 MDHEN, CDR2 SYDVKM. CDR3 length: 11 amino acids. Deletions cut 5 bases from V and 4 bases from J, with 6 bases between. This CDR3 is CASSPEYEQYF. In nucleotides, the CDR3 is TGTGCCAGCAGTCCAGAATACGAGCAGTACTTC.

This sequence joins TRBV4-1 and TRBJ1-1; no clear D. Germline loops: CDR1 MGHRA, CDR2 YSYEKL. There are 14 residues in the CDR3. The germline V and J ends were trimmed by 5 bases and 4 bases, with 14 bases remaining between them. This CDR3 reads CASSVRGSVTEAFF. In nucleotides, the CDR3 is TGCGCCAGCAGCGTCCGAGGCTCGGTCACTGAAGCTTTCTTT.

This clone was seen just once. The chain is built from TRBV7-9 and TRBJ2-1; 12 nucleotides line up with TRBD2. The CDR3 loop spans 18 amino acids. Germline V gene data show CDR1 as SEHNR and CDR2 as FQNEAQ (reference sequence). The V segment lost 5 bases and the J segment 7 bases; nucleotides outside the gene matches: 15. CDR3 coding DNA: TGTGCCAGCAGCCCGAGTCTAGCGGGGGGGCTAGGGAGGAATGAGCAGTTCTTC. Its translation is CASSPSLAGGLGRNEQFF.

The chain is built from TRBV5-8 and TRBJ2-1, with TRBD2 matching over 12 bases. V lost 2 bases and J lost 4; bases outside the gene matches: 10. Per the germline V gene, CDR1 is SGHTS and CDR2 is YDEGEE. This CDR3 has 18 amino acids. In DNA, the CDR3 is TGTGCCAGCAGCTTTCTGGTGGCTAGCGGGAGGGTTTACAATGAGCAGTTCTTC. Amino acid sequence: CASSFLVASGRVYNEQFF.

The chain joins TRBV19 to TRBJ1-1, with D possibly matching TRBD1 (6 bases). Germline CDR1 LNHDA, CDR2 SQIVND (reference sequence). There are 13 residues in the CDR3. Trimming left V 4 bases short and J 4 bases short, with 10 bases between. The CDR3 bases are TGTGCCAGTAGTACAGGGGCCCCCACTGAAGCTTTCTTT. Translated, it gives CASSTGAPTEAFF.

The chain recombines TRBV5-8 with TRBJ2-7; D uncertain. CDR3 length equals 15 residues. V was trimmed by 6 bases and J by 4 bases, leaving 20 bases between them. Germline values: CDR1 SGHTS, CDR2 YDEGEE. The DNA of the CDR3 is TGTGCCAGCACGAGTGTGGGCCCTACTGAATACGAGCAGTACTTC. Translation gives CASTSVGPTEYEQYF.

This chain links TRBV15 with TRBJ2-7; D unresolved. CDR1 and CDR2 from the germline V gene are LNHNV and YYDKDF (reference sequence). This CDR3 comprises 14 residues. The V gene lost 5 bases and the J gene lost 6 bases, with 17 bases spanning the gap. The CDR3 loop is CATSPQRGLGEQYF. CDR3 nucleotides: TGTGCCACCAGCCCCCAAAGAGGCCTTGGCGAGCAGTACTTC.

CDR3 loop: CASSPDTEAFF. CDR3 DNA: TGTGCCAGTAGCCCGGACACTGAAGCTTTCTTT. The V and J genes are TRBV19 and TRBJ1-1; D ambiguous. The V and J ends lost 6 bases and 3 bases respectively, with 5 bases between them. This CDR3 is built from 11 residues. CDR1 is LNHDA and CDR2 is SQIVND in the germline V gene (reference sequence).

The chain is built from TRBV19 and TRBJ2-5; the D gene is possibly TRBD1 (6 bases). CDR1 is LNHDA, CDR2 SQIVND, per germline (reference sequence). The CDR3 has 15 residues. The ends were cut back, 5 bases at V and 4 bases at J, with 17 bases in the middle. The CDR3 reads CASSSRRGERETQYF. DNA of the CDR3: TGTGCCAGTAGTTCCCGCAGGGGAGAACGAGAGACCCAGTACTTC. Full variable domain (missing parts from reference TRBV19 and TRBJ2-5): DGGITQSPKYLFRKEGQNVTLSCEQNLNHDAMYWYRQDPGQGLRLIYYSQIVNDFQKGDIAEGYSVSREKKESFPLTVTSAQKNPTAFYLCASSSRRGERETQYFGPGTRLLVL.

The chain uses TRBV19 and TRBJ1-2, with TRBD1 as a possible D gene (5 bases). Trimming left V 7 bases short and J 1 base short, with 13 bases between. The CDR3 is 14 amino acids. Germline V CDR1 and CDR2: LNHDA, SQIVND (reference sequence). The CDR3 DNA sequence: TGTGCCAGTACGCACAGGATGATTAACTATGGCTACACCTTC. It translates to CASTHRMINYGYTF.

This clone has a handful of counts. The chain employs TRBV25-1 and TRBJ2-5, with D perhaps TRBD1 (5 bases). Looked up from germline, CDR1 is MGHDK and CDR2 is SYGVNS. The germline V and J ends were trimmed by 4 bases and 4 bases, with 16 bases remaining between them. This CDR3 has 15 amino acids. CDR3 sequence (DNA): TGTGCCAGCAGTGCCCCAGGGATTTCAGGAGAGACCCAGTACTTC. Protein: CASSAPGISGETQYF. The full variable domain, in which reference TRBV25-1 and TRBJ2-5 provide the parts outside the CDR3, is EADIYQTPRYLVIGTGKKITLECSQTMGHDKMYWYQQDPGMELHLIHYSYGVNSTEKGDLSSESTVSRIRTEHFPLTLESARPSHTSQYLCASSAPGISGETQYFGPGTRLLVL.

This clone was detected once. This chain joins TRBV6-5 and TRBJ1-1, with 7 bases identical to TRBD1. Trimming cost V 2 bases and J 3 bases; bases outside gene matches: 9. Germline CDR1 MNHEY, CDR2 SVGAGI. CDR3 length equals 16 residues. The CDR3 coding sequence is TGTGCCAGCAGTTACCCCACAGACAGGGTGGACACTGAAGCTTTCTTT. Residues: CASSYPTDRVDTEAFF.

CDR3 nucleotide sequence: TGTGCCAGTAGTACTCACCCGCTAAGACAGGGCGATGAAAAACTGTTTTTT. Protein product: CASSTHPLRQGDEKLFF. This rearrangement joins TRBV19 to TRBJ1-4; 7 nucleotides line up with TRBD1. The J segment lost 6 bases and the V segment lost 4 bases, leaving 14 bases of the junction unmatched. The CDR3 length is 17 residues. Germline values: CDR1 LNHDA, CDR2 SQIVND (reference sequence).

This chain joins TRBV5-8 and TRBJ2-2; D may be TRBD2 (5 bases). Germline V gene sequence: CDR1 SGHTS, CDR2 YDEGEE. The CDR3 is 15 residues long. The V gene lost 0 bases and the J gene lost 3 bases, with 9 bases spanning the gap. The CDR3 reads CASSLAPEDTGELFF. CDR3 bases: TGTGCCAGCAGCTTGGCCCCGGAGGACACCGGGGAGCTGTTTTTT.